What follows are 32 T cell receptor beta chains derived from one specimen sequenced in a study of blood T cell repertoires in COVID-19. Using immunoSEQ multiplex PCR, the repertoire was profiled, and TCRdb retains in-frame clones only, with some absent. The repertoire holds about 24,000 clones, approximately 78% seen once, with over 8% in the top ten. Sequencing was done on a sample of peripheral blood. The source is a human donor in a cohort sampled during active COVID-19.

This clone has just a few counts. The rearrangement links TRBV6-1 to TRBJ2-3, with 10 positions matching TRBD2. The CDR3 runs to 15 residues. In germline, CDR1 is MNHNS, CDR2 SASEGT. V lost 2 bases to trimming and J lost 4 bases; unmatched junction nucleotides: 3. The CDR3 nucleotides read TGTGCCAGCAGTGAAAACAGCGGGGGGGCAGATACGCAGTATTTT. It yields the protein CASSENSGGADTQYF.

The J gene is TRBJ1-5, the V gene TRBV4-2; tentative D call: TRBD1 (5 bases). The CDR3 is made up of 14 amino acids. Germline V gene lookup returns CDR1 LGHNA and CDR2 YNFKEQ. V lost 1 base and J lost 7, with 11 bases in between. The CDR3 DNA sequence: TGTGCCAGCAGCCAAGGGGGGGGAGGGCAGCCCCAGCATTTT. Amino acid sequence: CASSQGGGGQPQHF.

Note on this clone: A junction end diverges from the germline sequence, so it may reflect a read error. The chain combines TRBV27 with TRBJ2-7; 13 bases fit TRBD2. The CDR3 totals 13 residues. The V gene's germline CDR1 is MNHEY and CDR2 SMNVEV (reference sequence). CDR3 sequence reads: CASSPRTSGGLSF. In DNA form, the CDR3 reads TGTGCCAGCAGTCCTCGGACTAGCGGGGGTCTCAGCTTC.

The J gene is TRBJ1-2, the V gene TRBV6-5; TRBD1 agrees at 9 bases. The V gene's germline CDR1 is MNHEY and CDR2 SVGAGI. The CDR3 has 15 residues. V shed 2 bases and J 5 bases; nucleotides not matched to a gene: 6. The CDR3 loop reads CASSYKGQGIYGYTF. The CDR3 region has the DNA TGTGCCAGCAGTTACAAGGGACAGGGAATATATGGCTACACCTTC.

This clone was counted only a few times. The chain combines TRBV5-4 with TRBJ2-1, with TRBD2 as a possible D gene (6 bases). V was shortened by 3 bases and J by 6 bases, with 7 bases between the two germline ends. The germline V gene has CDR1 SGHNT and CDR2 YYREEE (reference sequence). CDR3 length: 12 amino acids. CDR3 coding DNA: TGTGCCAGCAGCTGGGACTCCAATGAGCAGTTCTTC. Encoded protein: CASSWDSNEQFF.

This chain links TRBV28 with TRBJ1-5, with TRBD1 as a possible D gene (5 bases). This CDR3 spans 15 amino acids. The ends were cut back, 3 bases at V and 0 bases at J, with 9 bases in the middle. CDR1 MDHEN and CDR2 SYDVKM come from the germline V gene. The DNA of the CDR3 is TGTGCCAGCAGTTTCCGACAGTATAGCAATCAGCCCCAGCATTTT. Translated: CASSFRQYSNQPQHF.

CDR3 region: CASSKTGGYYGYTF. The DNA of the CDR3 is TGTGCCAGCAGCAAGACAGGGGGCTACTATGGCTACACCTTC. The chain employs TRBV25-1 and TRBJ1-2; 10 bases match TRBD1. Germline CDR1 reads MGHDK; CDR2 reads SYGVNS. The V gene end was trimmed by 6 bases and the J gene end by 3 bases; junction bases not matched to a gene: 4. This CDR3 contains 14 residues.

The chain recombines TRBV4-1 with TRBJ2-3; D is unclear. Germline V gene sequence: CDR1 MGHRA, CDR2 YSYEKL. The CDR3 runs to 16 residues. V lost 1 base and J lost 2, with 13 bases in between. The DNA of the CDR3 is TGCGCCAGCAGCCAAGGCGCCGAAGCCTCCACAGATACGCAGTATTTT. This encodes CASSQGAEASTDTQYF.

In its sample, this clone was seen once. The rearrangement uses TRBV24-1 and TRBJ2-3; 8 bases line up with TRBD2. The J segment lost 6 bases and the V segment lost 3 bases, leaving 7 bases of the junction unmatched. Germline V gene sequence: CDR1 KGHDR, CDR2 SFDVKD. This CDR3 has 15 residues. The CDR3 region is CATSDRGGSLDTQYF. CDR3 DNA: TGTGCCACCAGTGATCGGGGGGGGAGTTTGGATACGCAGTATTTT.

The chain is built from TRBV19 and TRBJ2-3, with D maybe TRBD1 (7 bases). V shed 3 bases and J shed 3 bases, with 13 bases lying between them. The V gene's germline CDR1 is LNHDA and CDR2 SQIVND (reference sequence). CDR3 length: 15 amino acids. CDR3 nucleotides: TGTGCCAGTAGTATCACGACAGGGAGGACAGATACGCAGTATTTT. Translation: CASSITTGRTDTQYF. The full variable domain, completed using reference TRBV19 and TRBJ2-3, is DGGITQSPKYLFRKEGQNVTLSCEQNLNHDAMYWYRQDPGQGLRLIYYSQIVNDFQKGDIAEGYSVSREKKESFPLTVTSAQKNPTAFYLCASSITTGRTDTQYFGPGTRLTVL.

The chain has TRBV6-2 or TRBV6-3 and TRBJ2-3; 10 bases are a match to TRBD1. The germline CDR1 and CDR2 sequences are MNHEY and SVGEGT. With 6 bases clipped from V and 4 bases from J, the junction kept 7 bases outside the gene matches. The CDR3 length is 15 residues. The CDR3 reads CASSLDRGVADTQYF. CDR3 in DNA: TGTGCCAGCAGCTTGGACAGGGGGGTCGCAGATACGCAGTATTTT.

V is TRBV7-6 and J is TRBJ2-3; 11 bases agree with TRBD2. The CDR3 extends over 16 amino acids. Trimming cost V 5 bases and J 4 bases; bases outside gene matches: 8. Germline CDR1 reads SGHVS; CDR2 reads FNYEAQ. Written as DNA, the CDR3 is TGTGCCAGCAGCGACGCACTAGCGGGAGTACCAGATACGCAGTATTTT. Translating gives CASSDALAGVPDTQYF.

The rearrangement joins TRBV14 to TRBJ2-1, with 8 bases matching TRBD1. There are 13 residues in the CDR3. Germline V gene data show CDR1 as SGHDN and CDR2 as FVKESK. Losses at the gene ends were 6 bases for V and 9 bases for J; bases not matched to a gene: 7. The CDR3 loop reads CASSRQGLSEQFF. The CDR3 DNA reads TGTGCCAGCAGTCGACAGGGGTTGAGTGAGCAGTTCTTC.

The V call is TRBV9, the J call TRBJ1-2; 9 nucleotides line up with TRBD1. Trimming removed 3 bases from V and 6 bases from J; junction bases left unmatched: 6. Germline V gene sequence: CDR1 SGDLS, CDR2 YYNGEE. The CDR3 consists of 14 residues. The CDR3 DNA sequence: TGTGCCAGCAGCGCCCCCGGGACAGGGAATGGCTACACCTTC. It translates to CASSAPGTGNGYTF.

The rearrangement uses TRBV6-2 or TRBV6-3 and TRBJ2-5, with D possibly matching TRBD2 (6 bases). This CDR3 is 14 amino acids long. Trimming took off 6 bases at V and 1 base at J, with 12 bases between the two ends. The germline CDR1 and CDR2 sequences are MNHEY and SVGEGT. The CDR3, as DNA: TGTGCCAGCAGCTTTCGGGAGATCCAAGAGACCCAGTACTTC. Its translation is CASSFREIQETQYF.

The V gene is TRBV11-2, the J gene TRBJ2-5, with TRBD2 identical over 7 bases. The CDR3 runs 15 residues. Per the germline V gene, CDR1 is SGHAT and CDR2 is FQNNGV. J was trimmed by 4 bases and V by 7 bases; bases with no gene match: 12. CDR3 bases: TGTGCCAGCACCCTGGGGCTAGCGGAAGGAGAGACCCAGTACTTC. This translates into CASTLGLAEGETQYF.

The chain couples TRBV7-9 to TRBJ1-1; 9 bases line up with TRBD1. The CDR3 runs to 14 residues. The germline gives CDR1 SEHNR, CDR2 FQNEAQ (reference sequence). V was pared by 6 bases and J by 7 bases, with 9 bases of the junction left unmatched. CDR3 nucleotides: TGTGCCAGCAGAACCGGGACAGGGTCCGTTGAAGCTTTCTTT. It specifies CASRTGTGSVEAFF.

CDR3 bases: TGTGCCAGCAGTTACGTAGCCGGGACTAGCGCCGACAATGAGCAGTTCTTC. Translation: CASSYVAGTSADNEQFF. V and J are TRBV6-2 or TRBV6-3 and TRBJ2-1; TRBD2 agrees at 10 bases. The germline V gene has CDR1 MNHEY and CDR2 SVGEGT. This CDR3 is built from 17 residues. J was trimmed by 5 bases and V by 2 bases; bases with no gene match: 9.

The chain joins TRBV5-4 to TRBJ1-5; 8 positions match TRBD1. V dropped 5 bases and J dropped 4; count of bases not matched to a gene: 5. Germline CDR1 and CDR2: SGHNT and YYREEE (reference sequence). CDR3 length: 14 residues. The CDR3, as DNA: TGTGCCAGCAGTAAGGACAGGGTGAATCAGCCCCAGCATTTT. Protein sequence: CASSKDRVNQPQHF. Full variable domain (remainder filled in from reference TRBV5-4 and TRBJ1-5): ETGVTQSPTHLIKTRGQQVTLRCSSQSGHNTVSWYQQALGQGPQFIFQYYREEENGRGNFPPRFSGLQFPNYSSELNVNALELDDSALYLCASSKDRVNQPQHFGDGTRLSIL.

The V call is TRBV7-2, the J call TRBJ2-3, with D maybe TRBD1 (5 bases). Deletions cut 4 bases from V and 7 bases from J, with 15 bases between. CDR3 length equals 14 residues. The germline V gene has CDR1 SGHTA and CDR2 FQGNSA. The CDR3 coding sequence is TGTGCCAGCAGCTCCCAGACCAGACAGCATACGCAGTATTTT. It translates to CASSSQTRQHTQYF.

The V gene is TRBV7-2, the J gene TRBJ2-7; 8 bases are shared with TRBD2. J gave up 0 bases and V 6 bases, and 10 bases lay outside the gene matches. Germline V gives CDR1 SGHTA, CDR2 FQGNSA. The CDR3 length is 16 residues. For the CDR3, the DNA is TGTGCCAGCAGATTCTCCTCTAGCGGGTTCTCCTACGAGCAGTACTTC. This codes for CASRFSSSGFSYEQYF. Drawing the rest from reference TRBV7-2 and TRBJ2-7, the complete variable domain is GAGVSQSPSNKVTEKGKDVELRCDPISGHTALYWYRQSLGQGLEFLIYFQGNSAPDKSGLPSDRFSAERTGGSVSTLTIQRTQQEDSAVYLCASRFSSSGFSYEQYFGPGTRLTVT.

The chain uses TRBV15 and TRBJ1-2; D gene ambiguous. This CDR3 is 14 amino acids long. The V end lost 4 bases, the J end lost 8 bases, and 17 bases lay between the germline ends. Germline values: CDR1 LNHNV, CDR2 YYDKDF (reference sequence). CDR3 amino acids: CATSILKSGYGYTF. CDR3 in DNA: TGTGCCACCAGCATCCTTAAGTCGGGTTACGGCTACACCTTC. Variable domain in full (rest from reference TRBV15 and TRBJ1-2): DAMVIQNPRYQVTQFGKPVTLSCSQTLNHNVMYWYQQKSSQAPKLLFHYYDKDFNNEADTPDNFQSRRPNTSFCFLDIRSPGLGDTAMYLCATSILKSGYGYTFGSGTRLTVV.

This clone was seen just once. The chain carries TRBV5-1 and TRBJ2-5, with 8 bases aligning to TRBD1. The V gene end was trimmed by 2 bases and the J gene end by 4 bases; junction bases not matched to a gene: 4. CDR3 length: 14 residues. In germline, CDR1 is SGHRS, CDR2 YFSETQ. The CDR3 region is CASSFGQGGETQYF. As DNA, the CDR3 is TGCGCCAGCAGCTTCGGACAGGGAGGAGAGACCCAGTACTTC.

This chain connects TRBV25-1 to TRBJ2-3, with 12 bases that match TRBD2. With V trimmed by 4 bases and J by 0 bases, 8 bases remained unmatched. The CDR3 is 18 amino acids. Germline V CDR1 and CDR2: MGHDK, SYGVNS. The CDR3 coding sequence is TGTGCCAGCAGTGGACTAGCGGGAGTAGCCCCTAGCACAGATACGCAGTATTTT. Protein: CASSGLAGVAPSTDTQYF.

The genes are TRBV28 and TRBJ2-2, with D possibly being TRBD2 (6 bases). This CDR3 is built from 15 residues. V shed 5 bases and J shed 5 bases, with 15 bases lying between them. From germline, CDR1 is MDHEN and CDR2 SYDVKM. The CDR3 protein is CASSPSGVGTGELFF. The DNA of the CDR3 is TGTGCCAGCAGTCCCTCGGGGGTAGGAACCGGGGAGCTGTTTTTT.

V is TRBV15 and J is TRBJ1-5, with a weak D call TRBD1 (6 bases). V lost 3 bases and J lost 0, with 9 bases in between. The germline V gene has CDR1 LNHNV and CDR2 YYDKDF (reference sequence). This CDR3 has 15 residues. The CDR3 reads CATSRDSYSNQPQHF. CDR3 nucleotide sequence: TGTGCCACCAGCAGGGACAGTTATAGCAATCAGCCCCAGCATTTT.

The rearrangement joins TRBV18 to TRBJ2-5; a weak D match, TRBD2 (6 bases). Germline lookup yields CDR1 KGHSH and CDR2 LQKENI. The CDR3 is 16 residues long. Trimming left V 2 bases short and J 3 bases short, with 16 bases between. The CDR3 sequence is CASSPRLARTEETQYF. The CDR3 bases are TGTGCCAGCTCACCAAGGCTAGCGCGAACTGAAGAGACCCAGTACTTC.

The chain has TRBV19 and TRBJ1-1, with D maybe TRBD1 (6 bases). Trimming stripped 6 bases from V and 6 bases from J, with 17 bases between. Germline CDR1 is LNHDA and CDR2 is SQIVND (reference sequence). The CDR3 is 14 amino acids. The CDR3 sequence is CASRDGYRAAEAFF. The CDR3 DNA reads TGTGCCAGTAGGGATGGATACAGGGCCGCTGAAGCTTTCTTT.

This CDR3 is CASLGSQGGEAFF. CDR3 bases: TGTGCCAGCCTTGGGTCCCAAGGGGGTGAAGCTTTCTTT. The rearrangement joins TRBV7-3 to TRBJ1-1; the D gene is possibly TRBD1 (6 bases). Per germline, CDR1 SGHTA and CDR2 FQGTGA. The CDR3 spans 13 residues. Between the trimmed V and J ends, which lost 8 bases and 7 bases, there was a span of 17 bases.

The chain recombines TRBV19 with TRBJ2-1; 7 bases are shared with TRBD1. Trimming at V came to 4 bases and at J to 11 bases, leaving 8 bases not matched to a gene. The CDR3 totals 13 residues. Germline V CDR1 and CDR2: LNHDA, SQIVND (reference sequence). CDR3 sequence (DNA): TGTGCCAGTAGTACGACAGGGAAGGACCAGCAGTTCTTC. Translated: CASSTTGKDQQFF.

The DNA for the CDR3 is TGTGCCAGCAGCTTAGGGACCCTCCCGGGGAGTGAGACCCAGTACTTC. Translating it yields CASSLGTLPGSETQYF. The V and J genes are TRBV7-2 and TRBJ2-5, with D perhaps matching TRBD2 (5 bases). The CDR3 is made up of 16 amino acids. V was pared by 1 base and J by 5 bases, with 17 bases between. Germline CDR1 reads SGHTA; CDR2 reads FQGNSA.

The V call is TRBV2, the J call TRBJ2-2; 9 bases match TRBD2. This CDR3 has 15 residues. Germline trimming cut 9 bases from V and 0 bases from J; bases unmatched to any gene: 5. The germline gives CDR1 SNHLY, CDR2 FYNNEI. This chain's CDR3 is CASHLAGPNTGELFF. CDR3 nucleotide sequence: TGTGCCAGTCATCTAGCGGGGCCGAACACCGGGGAGCTGTTTTTT.